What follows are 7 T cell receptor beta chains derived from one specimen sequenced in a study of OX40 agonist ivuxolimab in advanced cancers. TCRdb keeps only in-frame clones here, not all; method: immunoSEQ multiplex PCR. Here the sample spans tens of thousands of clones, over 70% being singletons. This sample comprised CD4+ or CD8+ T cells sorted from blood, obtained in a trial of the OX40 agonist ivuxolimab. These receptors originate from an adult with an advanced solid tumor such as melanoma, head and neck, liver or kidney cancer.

In DNA form, the CDR3 reads TGCGCCACATATCGCGACGGAGCCTACAATGAGCAGTTCTTC. Its protein product is CATYRDGAYNEQFF. This chain connects TRBV10-1 to TRBJ2-1, with unresolved D. The CDR3 is 14 residues long. The V and J ends lost 10 bases and 2 bases respectively, with 15 bases between them. CDR1 WNHNN and CDR2 SYGVQD come from the germline V gene (reference sequence).

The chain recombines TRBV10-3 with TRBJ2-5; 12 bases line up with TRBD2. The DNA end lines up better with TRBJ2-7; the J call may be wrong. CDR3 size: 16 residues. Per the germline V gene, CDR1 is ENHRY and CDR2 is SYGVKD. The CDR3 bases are TGTGCCATCAGTGAGTGGGGGACTAGCGGGTCCTACGAGCAGTACTTC. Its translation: CAISEWGTSGSYEQYF.

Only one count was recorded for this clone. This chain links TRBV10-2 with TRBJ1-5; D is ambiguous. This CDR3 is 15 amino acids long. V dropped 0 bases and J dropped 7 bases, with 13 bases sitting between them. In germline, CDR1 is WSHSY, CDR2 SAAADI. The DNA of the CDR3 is TGCGCCAGCAGTGAGTCCGTAAGGTCAGGACAGCCCCAGCATTTT. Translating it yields CASSESVRSGQPQHF.

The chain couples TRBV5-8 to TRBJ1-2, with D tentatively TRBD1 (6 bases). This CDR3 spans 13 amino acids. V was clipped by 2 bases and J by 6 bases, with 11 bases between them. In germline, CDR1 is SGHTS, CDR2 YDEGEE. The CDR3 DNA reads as TGTGCCAGCAGCTTAGGACAGCTTCATGGCTACACCTTC. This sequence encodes CASSLGQLHGYTF.

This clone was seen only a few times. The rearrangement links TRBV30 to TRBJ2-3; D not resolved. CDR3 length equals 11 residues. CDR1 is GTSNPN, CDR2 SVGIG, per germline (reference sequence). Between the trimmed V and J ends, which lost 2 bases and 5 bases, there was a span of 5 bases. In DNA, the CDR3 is TGTGCCTGGAGTCGTGGAGATACGCAGTATTTT. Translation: CAWSRGDTQYF. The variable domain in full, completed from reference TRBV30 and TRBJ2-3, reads SQTIHQWPATLVQPVGSPLSLECTVEGTSNPNLYWYRQAAGRGLQLLFYSVGIGQISSEVPQNLSASRPQDRQFILSSKKLLLSDSGFYLCAWSRGDTQYFGPGTRLTVL.

This CDR3 is CASSWGTGVNTEAFF. The CDR3 DNA reads TGTGCCAGCAGCTGGGGGACAGGGGTTAATACTGAAGCTTTCTTT. V usage is TRBV7-9 and J usage is TRBJ1-1; TRBD1 aligns across 10 bases. Germline V gene sequence: CDR1 SEHNR, CDR2 FQNEAQ (reference sequence). The length of the CDR3 is 15 residues. V gave up 4 bases and J gave up 5 bases; unmatched junction bases: 7.

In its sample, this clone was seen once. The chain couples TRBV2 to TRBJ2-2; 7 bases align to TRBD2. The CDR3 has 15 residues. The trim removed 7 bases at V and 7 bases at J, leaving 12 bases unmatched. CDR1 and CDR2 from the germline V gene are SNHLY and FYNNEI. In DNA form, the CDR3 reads TGTGCCAGCAACCGGGACTACTACGGTGGCGGGGAGCTGTTTTTT. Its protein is CASNRDYYGGGELFF.